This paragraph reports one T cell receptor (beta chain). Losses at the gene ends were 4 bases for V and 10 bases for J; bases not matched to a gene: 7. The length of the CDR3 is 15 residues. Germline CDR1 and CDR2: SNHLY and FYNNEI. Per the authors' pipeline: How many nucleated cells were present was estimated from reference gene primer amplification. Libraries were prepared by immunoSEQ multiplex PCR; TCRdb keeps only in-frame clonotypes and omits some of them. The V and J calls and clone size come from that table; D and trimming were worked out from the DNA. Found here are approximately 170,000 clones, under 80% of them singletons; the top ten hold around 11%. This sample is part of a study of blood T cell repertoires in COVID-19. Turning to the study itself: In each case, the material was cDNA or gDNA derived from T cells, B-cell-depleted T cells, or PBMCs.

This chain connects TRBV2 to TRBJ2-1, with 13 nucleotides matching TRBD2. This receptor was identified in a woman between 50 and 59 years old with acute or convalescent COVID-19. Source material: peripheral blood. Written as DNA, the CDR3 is TGTGCCAGCAGTGCGACCGGGGGACTAGCGGGGGAGCAGTTCTTC. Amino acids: CASSATGGLAGEQFF.